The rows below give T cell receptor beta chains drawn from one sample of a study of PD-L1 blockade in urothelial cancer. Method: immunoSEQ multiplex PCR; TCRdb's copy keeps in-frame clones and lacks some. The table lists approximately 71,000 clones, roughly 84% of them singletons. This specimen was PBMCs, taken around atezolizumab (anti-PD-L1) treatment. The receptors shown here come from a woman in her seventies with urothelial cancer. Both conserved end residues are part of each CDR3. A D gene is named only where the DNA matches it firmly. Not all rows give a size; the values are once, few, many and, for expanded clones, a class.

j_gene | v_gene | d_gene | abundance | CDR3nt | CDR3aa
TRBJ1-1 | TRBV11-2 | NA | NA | TGTGCCAGCAGCTTAGGTGCCAGGGTGAACACTGAAGCTTTCTTT | CASSLGARVNTEAFF
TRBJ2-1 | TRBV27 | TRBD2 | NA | TGTGCCAGCAGTTTGTTGGGGGGGAATGAGCAGTTCTTC | CASSLLGGNEQFF
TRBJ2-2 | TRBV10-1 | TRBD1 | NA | TGCGCCAGCAGCGCCAACAGGGGAGCGAGCACCGGGGAGCTGTTTTTT | CASSANRGASTGELFF
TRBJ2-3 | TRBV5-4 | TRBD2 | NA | TGTGCCAGCAGCATGGGACTAGCGGGGACAGATACGCAGTATTTT | CASSMGLAGTDTQYF
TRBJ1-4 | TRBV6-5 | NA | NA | TGTGCCAGCAGTTACTGGCAGGGAGGAGAAAAACTGTTTTTT | CASSYWQGGEKLFF
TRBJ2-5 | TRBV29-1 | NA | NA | TGCAGCGTTGAAGGGCTAGGAAAGACCCAGTACTTC | CSVEGLGKTQYF
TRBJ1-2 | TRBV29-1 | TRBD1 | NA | TGCAGCGTTGGACAGGGGCTAAACTATGGCTACACCTTC | CSVGQGLNYGYTF
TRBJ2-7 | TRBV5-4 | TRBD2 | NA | TGTGCCAGCAGCTTGGCCTTGACTAGCGGGAGCAACGAGCAGTACTTC | CASSLALTSGSNEQYF
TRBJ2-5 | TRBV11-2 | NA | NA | TGTGCCAGCACCTGGGACACCCAAGAGACCCAGTACTTC | CASTWDTQETQYF
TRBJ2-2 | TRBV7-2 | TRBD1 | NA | TGTGCCAGCAGCTTACCGGGACAGGGAATCGGGGAGCTGTTTTTT | CASSLPGQGIGELFF
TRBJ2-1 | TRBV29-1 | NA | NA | TGCAGCGTACACCGGGACAACTCCTACAATGAGCAGTTCTTC | CSVHRDNSYNEQFF
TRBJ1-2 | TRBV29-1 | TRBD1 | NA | TGCAGCGTTGCCCAGGGGGCCGCCCGGGATGGCTACACCTTC | CSVAQGAARDGYTF
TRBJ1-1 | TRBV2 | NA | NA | TGTGCCAGCAAAGGGACATACATGAACACTGAAGCTTTCTTT | CASKGTYMNTEAFF
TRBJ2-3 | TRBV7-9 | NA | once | TGTGCCAGCAGCTTACGGTGGGGGGGCAGGGATACGCAGTATTTT | CASSLRWGGRDTQYF
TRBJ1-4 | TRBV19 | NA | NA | TGTGCCAGTCGTACTTCGGACAGCAATAATGAAAAACTGTTTTTT | CASRTSDSNNEKLFF
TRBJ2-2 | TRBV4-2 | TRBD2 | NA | TGTGCCAGCAGCCAAGTTGAGCGGGAGGGCGAGGAGAGGGAGCTGTTTTTT | CASSQVEREGEERELFF
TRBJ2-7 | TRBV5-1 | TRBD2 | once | TGCGCCAGCAGCTTGGCCGGTAGCGGGTCCTACGAGCAGTACTTC | CASSLAGSGSYEQYF
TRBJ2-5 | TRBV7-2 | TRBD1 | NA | TGTGCCAGCAGCTCCGGACGGACAGGGCAAGAGACCCAGTACTTC | CASSSGRTGQETQYF
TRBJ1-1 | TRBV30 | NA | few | TGTGCCTGGGGCCTTTCGATGAACACTGAAGCTTTCTTT | CAWGLSMNTEAFF
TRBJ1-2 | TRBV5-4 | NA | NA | TGTGCCAGCAGGTCGGCCGGGGGCTATGGCTACACCTTC | CASRSAGGYGYTF
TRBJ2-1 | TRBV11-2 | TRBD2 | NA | TGTGCCAGCAGCTTATCGGCTAGCGGGGTTGGGGAGCAGTTCTTC | CASSLSASGVGEQFF
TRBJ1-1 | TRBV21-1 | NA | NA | TGTGCCAGCAGCAAAAGGGGCAGGACCAACACTGAAGCTTTCTTT | CASSKRGRTNTEAFF
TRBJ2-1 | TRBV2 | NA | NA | TGTGCCAGCACCGGGGAGAGCTCCTACAATGAGCAGTTCTTC | CASTGESSYNEQFF
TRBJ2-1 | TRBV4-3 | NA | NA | TGCGCCAGCAGCCAAGAGTGGCACAATGAGCAGTTCTTC | CASSQEWHNEQFF
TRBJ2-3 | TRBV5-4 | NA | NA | TGTGCCAGCAGCTTGGGGGCCCCAGATACGCAGTATTTT | CASSLGAPDTQYF
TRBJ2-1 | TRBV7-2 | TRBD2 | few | TGTGCCAGCAGCTTAGCGGCTAGCGGCTACAATGAGCAGTTCTTC | CASSLAASGYNEQFF
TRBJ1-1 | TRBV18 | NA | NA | TGTGCCAGCTCAACAAATATGAACACTGAAGCTTTCTTT | CASSTNMNTEAFF
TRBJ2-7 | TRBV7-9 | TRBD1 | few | TGTGCCAGCAGCACCCGGACAGGGAACGAGCAGTACTTC | CASSTRTGNEQYF
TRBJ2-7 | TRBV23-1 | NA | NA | TGCGCCAGCAGTCACCGGATTCAGGGAAAAAAGCACGAGCAGTACTTC | CASSHRIQGKKHEQYF
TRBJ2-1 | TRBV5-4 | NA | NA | TGTGCCAGCAGCTTGAGCGATGAGCAGTTCTTC | CASSLSDEQFF
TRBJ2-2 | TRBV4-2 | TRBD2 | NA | TGTGCCAGCAGCCCAAAAAGGACTAGCGGGGGGACGCACACCGGGGAGCTGTTTTTT | CASSPKRTSGGTHTGELFF
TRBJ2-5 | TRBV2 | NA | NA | TGTGCCAGCAGTCCCGCCTCTCCGAGGGAGACCCAGTACTTC | CASSPASPRETQYF
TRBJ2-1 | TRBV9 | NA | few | TGTGCCAGCAATCTGGGGGCAGCGGCGGATGAGCAGTTCTTC | CASNLGAAADEQFF
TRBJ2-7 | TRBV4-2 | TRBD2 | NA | TGTGCCAGCAGCCAAGTAGCGGGGGTCCCCTCCTACGAGCAGTACTTC | CASSQVAGVPSYEQYF
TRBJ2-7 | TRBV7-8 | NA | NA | TGTGCCAGCAGCTTATTTTCAGCTTCTGGTGAGGGGGCGGGGGAGCAGTACTTC | CASSLFSASGEGAGEQYF
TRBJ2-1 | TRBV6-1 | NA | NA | TGTGCCAGCAGTGTAGGCGGAACAGGTCACAATGAGCAGTTCTTC | CASSVGGTGHNEQFF
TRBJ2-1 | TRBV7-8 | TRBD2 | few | TGTGCCAGCAGCCTAGGACTAGCGGCAAAGCAGTTCTTC | CASSLGLAAKQFF
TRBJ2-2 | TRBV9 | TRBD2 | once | TGTGCCAGCAAAGACGGGGGGACGAACACCGGGGAGCTGTTTTTT | CASKDGGTNTGELFF
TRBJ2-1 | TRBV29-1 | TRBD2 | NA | TGCAGCGTTGATATTAGCGGGAAAGAGACTGAGCAGTTCTTC | CSVDISGKETEQFF
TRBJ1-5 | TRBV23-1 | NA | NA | TGCGCCAGCAGTCATGCGGGAAGAGTAAATAGCAATCAGCCCCAGCATTTT | CASSHAGRVNSNQPQHF
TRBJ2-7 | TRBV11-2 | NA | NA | TGTGCCAGCAGCTTATCGGGAAGCCACGAGCAGTACTTC | CASSLSGSHEQYF
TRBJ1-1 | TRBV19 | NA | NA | TGTGCCAGTAGTCCAACCCGGCAGGTTTCGAACACTGAAGCTTTCTTT | CASSPTRQVSNTEAFF